Following are 7 T cell receptor beta chains from one sample sequenced in a study of T-cell reconstitution after alpha-beta-depleted transplantation in children. Researchers prepared the TCRbeta library using unique molecular identifiers, the study reports. TCRdb recomputed calls from the PCR reads with MiXCR, one row per CDR3 protein. Altogether approximately 350,000 distinct CDR3 sequences are present, 10% being singletons, with the ten largest covering 2% to 2.5%. The sample consisted of PBMCs from the stem cell graft donor, taken from the stem cell graft. These receptors all stem from a human donor who donated a stem cell graft to a child with acute lymphoblastic leukemia.

The rearrangement links TRBV5-1 to TRBJ1-2; 11 bases agree with TRBD1. The V and J ends lost 1 base and 8 bases, in that order; junction bases with no gene match: 10. CDR1 is SGHRS, CDR2 YFSETQ, per germline. This CDR3 region has 16 residues. CDR3 sequence (DNA): TGCGCCAGCAGCTTGTCGGCCGGACAGGGGGCAAGGGGCTACACCTTC. Translating it yields CASSLSAGQGARGYTF.

This clonotype was counted many times. The chain employs TRBV4-2 and TRBJ2-5, with D uncertain. The germline gives CDR1 LGHNA, CDR2 YNFKEQ. The V end lost 4 bases, the J end lost 0 bases, and 3 bases lay between the germline ends. The CDR3 extends over 12 amino acids. The CDR3, as DNA: TGTGCCAGCAGCCCAAACCAAGAGACCCAGTACTTC. It yields the protein CASSPNQETQYF.

This clonotype was recorded a few times. The chain links TRBV12-3 or TRBV12-4 to TRBJ2-7; TRBD2 aligns across 7 bases. The CDR3 extends over 16 amino acids. V was pared by 6 bases and J by 2 bases, with 13 bases of the junction left unmatched. CDR3 sequence reads: CASSIQTSVKPYEQYF. As DNA, the CDR3 is TGTGCCAGCAGCATACAAACTAGCGTAAAACCCTACGAGCAGTACTTC.

The V gene is TRBV4-1, the J gene TRBJ2-7; the match to TRBD1 covers 8 bases. V lost 4 bases, J lost 5 bases, and 7 bases stayed unmatched. Germline assignment: CDR1 MGHRA and CDR2 YSYEKL. The CDR3 is 14 amino acids. The CDR3 DNA is TGCGCCAGCAGCCCCCCGAGACAGGGGCACGAGCAGTACTTC. Protein product: CASSPPRQGHEQYF.

The table lists this clonotype with a few counts. The V gene is TRBV11-2, the J gene TRBJ2-2, with TRBD2 identical over 7 bases. V shed 0 bases and J 4 bases; nucleotides not matched to a gene: 8. This CDR3 comprises 17 residues. Germline CDR1 is SGHAT and CDR2 is FQNNGV. The CDR3 protein is CASSLEVVWEGTGELFF. DNA for the CDR3: TGTGCCAGCAGCTTAGAAGTGGTGTGGGAGGGCACCGGGGAGCTGTTTTTT.

This clonotype was found a few times. V gene TRBV20-1 combines with J gene TRBJ2-7; D gene unclear. In germline, CDR1 is DFQATT, CDR2 SNEGSKA (reference sequence). CDR3 size: 13 residues. Trimming cost V 3 bases and J 2 bases, with 11 bases left between them. The CDR3 nucleotides read TGCAGTGCTAGTTTAGAGGCGGCCTACGAGCAGTACTTC. This gives the protein CSASLEAAYEQYF.

This clonotype appeared many times. The chain employs TRBV29-1 and TRBJ1-2; unclear D gene. CDR3 length: 12 amino acids. V shed 6 bases and J shed 6 bases, with 14 bases lying between them. CDR1 and CDR2 from the germline V gene are SQVTM and ANQGSEA. CDR3 nucleotide sequence: TGCAGCGTCATGACCCCCCGTGATGGCTACACCTTC. Translation gives CSVMTPRDGYTF. Together with reference TRBV29-1 and TRBJ1-2, the CDR3 gives the full variable domain: SAVISQKPSRDICQRGTSLTIQCQVDSQVTMMFWYRQQPGQSLTLIATANQGSEATYESGFVIDKFPISRPNLTFSTLTVSNMSPEDSSIYLCSVMTPRDGYTFGSGTRLTVV.